This TCR beta chain was found in a study of lymphopenia after photon versus proton radiotherapy. Some clones are missing from TCRdb's copy, which holds only in-frame ones; the method was immunoSEQ multiplex PCR. The repertoire consists of more than 80,000 clones, with 65% to 85% occurring once and the leading ten covering over 1.1%. Study findings and constraints: Under photons, naive T cells and diversity fell while effector/memory populations rose.

V was trimmed by 5 bases and J by 2 bases, leaving 13 bases between them. The germline gives CDR1 SGHAT, CDR2 FQNNGV. This CDR3 has 16 amino acids. In the case of this clone: Its antigen is not known.

Here the sequenced sample was peripheral blood, taken from a patient treated with proton-based radiotherapy. The clonotype originates from a man aged 60 to 75 with pancreatic cancer. The chain links TRBV11-2 to TRBJ2-6; the D gene is possibly TRBD2 (6 bases). CDR3 coding DNA: TGTGCCAGCAGCAACCTACTAGCAACTGGGGCCAACGTCCTGACTTTC. Protein sequence: CASSNLLATGANVLTF.